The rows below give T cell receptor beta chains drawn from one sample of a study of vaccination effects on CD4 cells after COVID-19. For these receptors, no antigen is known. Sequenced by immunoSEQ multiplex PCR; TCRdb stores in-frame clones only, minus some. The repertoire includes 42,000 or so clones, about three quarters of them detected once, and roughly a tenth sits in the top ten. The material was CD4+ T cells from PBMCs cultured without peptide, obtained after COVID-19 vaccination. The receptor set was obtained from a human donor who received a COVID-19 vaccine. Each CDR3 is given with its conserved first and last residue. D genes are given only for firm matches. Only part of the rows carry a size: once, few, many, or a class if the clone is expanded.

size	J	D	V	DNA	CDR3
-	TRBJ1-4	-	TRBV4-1	TGCGCCAGCGGCCCGTTGGGGAATGAAAAACTGTTTTTT	CASGPLGNEKLFF
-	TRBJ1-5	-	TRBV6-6	TGTGCCAGCAGTTACTGGGAACAGGGCAATCAGCCCCAGCATTTT	CASSYWEQGNQPQHF
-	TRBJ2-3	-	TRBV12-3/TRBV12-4	TGTGCCAGCAGCCCCCGTCCAGATACGCAGTATTTT	CASSPRPDTQYF
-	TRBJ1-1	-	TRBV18	TGTGCCAGCTCAGTACAGGGTGGGGACACTGAAGCTTTCTTT	CASSVQGGDTEAFF
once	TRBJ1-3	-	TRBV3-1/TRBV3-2	TGTGCCAGCAGCCAAGTAGTCAGCTCTGGAAACACCATATATTTT	CASSQVVSSGNTIYF
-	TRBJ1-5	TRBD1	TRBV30	TGTGCCTGGAGGGAGACCGGGACAGGACGCAATCAGCCCCAGCATTTT	CAWRETGTGRNQPQHF
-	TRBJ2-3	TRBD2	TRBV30	TGTGCCTGGAGCCGGCTAGCGGGGGCGACAGATACGCAGTATTTT	CAWSRLAGATDTQYF
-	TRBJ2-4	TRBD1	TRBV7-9	TGTGCCAGCAGCCATCCTACGGCACAGGGGGCTGAGGGAAACATTCAGTACTTC	CASSHPTAQGAEGNIQYF
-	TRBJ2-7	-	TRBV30	TGTGCCTGGAGCCCAGGACAGTCTAACTACGAGCAGTACTTC	CAWSPGQSNYEQYF
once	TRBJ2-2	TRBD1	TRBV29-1	TGCAGCGTCTCAGGGGGAAGTGGGGAGCTGTTTTTT	CSVSGGSGELFF
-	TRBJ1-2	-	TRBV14	TGTGCCAGCAGCGCGCAGGGGTATGGCTACACCTTC	CASSAQGYGYTF
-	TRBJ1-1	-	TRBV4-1	TGCGCCAGCAGCCAACCTTCAGGGTATGGGGCCGTGAACACTGAAGCTTTCTTT	CASSQPSGYGAVNTEAFF
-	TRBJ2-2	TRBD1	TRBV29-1	TGCAGCGTTGAAGATCGGAACCAGGGGGCGGCCACCGGGGAGCTGTTTTTT	CSVEDRNQGAATGELFF
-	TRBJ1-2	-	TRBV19	TGTGCCAGTAGGACCGACGGCGGCTACACCTTC	CASRTDGGYTF
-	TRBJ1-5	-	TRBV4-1	TGCGCCAGCAGCCAAGATTGGGCAGGGCAGAGCAATCAGCCCCAGCATTTT	CASSQDWAGQSNQPQHF
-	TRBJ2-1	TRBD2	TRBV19	TGTGCCAGTAGTATACTAGGCGGGAGTAGCGATGAGCAGTTCTTC	CASSILGGSSDEQFF
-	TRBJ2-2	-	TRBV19	TGTGCCAGTAGTGTTGACAGGCCCACCGGGGAGCTGTTTTTT	CASSVDRPTGELFF
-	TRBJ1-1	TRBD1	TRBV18	TGTGCCAGCTCACTTACGACCGGGACAGGGGGCAGGGGCACTGAAGCTTTCTTT	CASSLTTGTGGRGTEAFF
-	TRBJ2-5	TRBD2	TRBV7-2	TGTGCCAGCAGCATAGGGGCTAGCGGTATAGAGACCCAGTACTTC	CASSIGASGIETQYF
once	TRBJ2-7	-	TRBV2	TGTGCCGCGTCAACTCAGGGGGGGGCCGCCTTTTCGCGGTACTTC	CAASTQGGAAFSRYF
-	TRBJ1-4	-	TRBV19	TGTGCCAGTATTTTAGGTAAAGCAACTAATGAAAAACTGTTTTTT	CASILGKATNEKLFF
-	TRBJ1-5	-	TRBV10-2	TGCGCCAGCAGTGAGGGCAGGTGGATTGGTGAGCCCCAGCATTTT	CASSEGRWIGEPQHF
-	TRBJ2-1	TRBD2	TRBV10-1	TGCGCCAGCAGTCCCGGACTAGCGGGGGGTTCATCAGGGCAGTTCTTC	CASSPGLAGGSSGQFF
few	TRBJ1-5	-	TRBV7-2	TGTGCCAGCAGCTTTAGTCAGCGTAATCAGCCCCAGCATTTT	CASSFSQRNQPQHF
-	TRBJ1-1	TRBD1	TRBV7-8	TGTGCCAGCAGCCTACGGGACAGGGGGAACACTGAAGCTTTCTTT	CASSLRDRGNTEAFF
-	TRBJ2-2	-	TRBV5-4	TGTGCCAGCTCCTGGGACATGAACACCGGGGAGCTGTTTTTT	CASSWDMNTGELFF
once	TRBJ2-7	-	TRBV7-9	TGTGCCAGCAGCTTGGGTAGGGGTGGTATTTCCCACGAGCAGTACTTC	CASSLGRGGISHEQYF
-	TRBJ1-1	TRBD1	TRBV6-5	TGTGCCAGCTTGGGACAGTCCAACACTGAAGCTTTCTTT	CASLGQSNTEAFF
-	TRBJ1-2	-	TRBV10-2	TGCGCCAGCAGTGATGTGCCAGCCAACTATGGCTACACCTTC	CASSDVPANYGYTF
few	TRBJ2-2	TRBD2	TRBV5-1	TGCGCCAGCAGCTTGAACTATGCGGGGGTGAGCGGGGAGCTGTTTTTT	CASSLNYAGVSGELFF
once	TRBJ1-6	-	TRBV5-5	TGTGCCAGCAGCTTGGAACTGAATAATTCACCCCTCCACTTT	CASSLELNNSPLHF
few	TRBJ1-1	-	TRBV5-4	TGTGCCAGCAGCTTGCCAGCAGCTATGAACACTGAAGCTTTCTTT	CASSLPAAMNTEAFF
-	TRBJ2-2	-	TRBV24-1	TGTGCCACCAGTGACCGGGACTCTCCGAACACCGGGGAGCTGTTTTTT	CATSDRDSPNTGELFF